These T cell receptor beta chains were read from a single sample in a study of blood T cell repertoires in COVID-19. Profiled with immunoSEQ multiplex PCR; TCRdb holds only in-frame clones, not every one. The table shows roughly 280,000 clones, with 75% to 90% occurring only once. The sequencing input was peripheral blood. Source of these receptors: a man aged 50 to 59 with acute or convalescent COVID-19. The CDR3 runs from the conserved cysteine through the conserved F or W. D genes are given only for firm matches. Clone size is shown for a subset of rows, as once, few, many or a class of expanded clone.

abundance: .
v_gene: TRBV5-1
d_gene: TRBD2
j_gene: TRBJ2-3
CDR3nt: TGCGCCAGCGGATCTAGCGGGGGACTCACAGATACGCAGTATTTT
CDR3aa: CASGSSGGLTDTQYF

abundance: .
v_gene: TRBV10-1
d_gene: TRBD1
j_gene: TRBJ2-1
CDR3nt: TGCGCCAGCAGTCCCGATCCATACCCCCGACAGGGCCTAAGACGCTACAATGAGCAGTTCTTC
CDR3aa: CASSPDPYPRQGLRRYNEQFF

abundance: .
v_gene: TRBV19
d_gene: TRBD1
j_gene: TRBJ1-5
CDR3nt: TGTGCCAGTAACCCAGGACAGGGGGTAGGTGGCAATCAGCCCCAGCATTTT
CDR3aa: CASNPGQGVGGNQPQHF

abundance: .
v_gene: TRBV7-3
d_gene: .
j_gene: TRBJ2-3
CDR3nt: TGTGCCAGCAGCTCCTTGGCGGGAACTAGCACAGATACGCAGTATTTT
CDR3aa: CASSSLAGTSTDTQYF

abundance: .
v_gene: TRBV6-2/TRBV6-3
d_gene: .
j_gene: TRBJ2-7
CDR3nt: TGTGCCAGCAGTCGGTTGAGCTCCTACGAGCAGTACTTC
CDR3aa: CASSRLSSYEQYF

abundance: .
v_gene: TRBV18
d_gene: .
j_gene: TRBJ1-2
CDR3nt: TGTGCCAGCTCACCCCGGCAGGGTGGGAATGGCTACACCTTC
CDR3aa: CASSPRQGGNGYTF

abundance: .
v_gene: TRBV28
d_gene: .
j_gene: TRBJ2-2
CDR3nt: TGTGCCAGCAGTGGCAAGAACACCGGGGAGCTGTTTTTT
CDR3aa: CASSGKNTGELFF

abundance: .
v_gene: TRBV12-3/TRBV12-4
d_gene: .
j_gene: TRBJ1-1
CDR3nt: TGTGCCAGCAGTTTTTCGGTAACTGAAGCTTTCTTT
CDR3aa: CASSFSVTEAFF

abundance: .
v_gene: TRBV6-5
d_gene: TRBD1
j_gene: TRBJ1-4
CDR3nt: TGTGCCAGCACCCCTAGGGACAGTTATAATGAAAAACTGTTTTTT
CDR3aa: CASTPRDSYNEKLFF

abundance: once
v_gene: TRBV5-1
d_gene: TRBD1
j_gene: TRBJ2-6
CDR3nt: TGCGCCAGCAGCTTGGGAGGGACAGCCCCCTACTCTGGGGCCAACGTCCTGACTTTC
CDR3aa: CASSLGGTAPYSGANVLTF

abundance: .
v_gene: TRBV3-1/TRBV3-2
d_gene: .
j_gene: TRBJ1-2
CDR3nt: TGTGCCAGCAGCCAAGTACCCCGACAAGCTGGCTACACCTTC
CDR3aa: CASSQVPRQAGYTF

abundance: once
v_gene: TRBV5-1
d_gene: TRBD1
j_gene: TRBJ1-1
CDR3nt: TGCGCCAGCAGCCATCCAGGGGGCGCCCCTGAAGCTTTCTTT
CDR3aa: CASSHPGGAPEAFF

abundance: .
v_gene: TRBV4-1
d_gene: .
j_gene: TRBJ1-5
CDR3nt: TGCGCCAGCAGCCAAGAAGGCGAGGGGGGGGGTTATAGCAATCAGCCCCAGCATTTT
CDR3aa: CASSQEGEGGGYSNQPQHF